This entry lists 11 T cell receptor beta chains sequenced from one sample in a study of CD8 T cells in ankylosing spondylitis. The antigens for these receptors are not known. Study-wide results and limits: Ankylosing spondylitis blood appeared to carry a characteristic TCR beta motif of roughly eight highly homologous variants.

One entry per CDR3 protein, called by TCRdb with MiXCR from the 5' RACE reads. Of around 220,000 distinct CDR3 sequences listed, about a sixth are singletons. Material: blood, either unsorted or a sorted T cell fraction (not recorded which). The receptor set was obtained from a male donor with ankylosing spondylitis.

The chain uses TRBV6-2 or TRBV6-3 and TRBJ2-3, with D tentatively TRBD1 (5 bases). The CDR3 covers 15 residues. V was pared by 7 bases and J by 2 bases, with 16 bases between. Germline V gives CDR1 MNHEY, CDR2 SVGEGT. The CDR3 is CASTTDSETTDTQYF. Written as DNA, the CDR3 is TGTGCCAGCACGACCGACAGTGAAACCACAGATACGCAGTATTTT.

The chain combines TRBV15 with TRBJ2-5, with TRBD1 as a possible D gene (6 bases). The CDR3 is 15 amino acids. Germline CDR1 LNHNV, CDR2 YYDKDF (reference sequence). V dropped 1 base and J dropped 3 bases, with 12 bases sitting between them. This chain's CDR3 is CATSRVLGQKETQYF. CDR3 coding DNA: TGTGCCACCAGCAGAGTTCTTGGACAGAAAGAGACCCAGTACTTC.

This chain links TRBV29-1 with TRBJ2-2; tentatively, D is TRBD1 or TRBD2 (7 bases each). Trimming shortened V by 3 bases and J by 4 bases, and 12 bases separated the two germline ends. The CDR3 runs 14 residues. The germline V gene encodes CDR1 SQVTM and CDR2 ANQGSEA. The CDR3 DNA reads TGCAGCGTTGAGACAGGGAGGGGCACCGGGGAGCTGTTTTTT. This gives the protein CSVETGRGTGELFF.

The table lists this clonotype with a few counts. The chain employs TRBV5-1 and TRBJ1-2; 7 nucleotides line up with TRBD1. CDR1 and CDR2 (germline): SGHRS, YFSETQ. The CDR3 runs 14 residues. V was clipped by 4 bases and J by 3 bases; unmatched bases: 6. The CDR3 reads CASSPIGTDYGYTF. CDR3 DNA sequence: TGCGCCAGCAGCCCTATCGGGACAGACTATGGCTACACCTTC. Together with reference TRBV5-1 and TRBJ1-2, the CDR3 gives the full variable domain: KAGVTQTPRYLIKTRGQQVTLSCSPISGHRSVSWYQQTPGQGLQFLFEYFSETQRNKGNFPGRFSGRQFSNSRSEMNVSTLELGDSALYLCASSPIGTDYGYTFGSGTRLTVV.

This chain connects TRBV2 to TRBJ1-5; possibly TRBD1 for D (5 bases). V was cut by 3 bases and J by 5 bases, with 14 bases left in between. The germline V gene has CDR1 SNHLY and CDR2 FYNNEI. The length of the CDR3 is 15 residues. The CDR3 DNA is TGTGCCAGCAGTGAGCCGGGGGTTTCGGATCAGCCCCAGCATTTT. Amino acids: CASSEPGVSDQPQHF. Supplemented by reference TRBV2 and TRBJ1-5, the full variable domain reads EPEVTQTPSHQVTQMGQEVILRCVPISNHLYFYWYRQILGQKVEFLVSFYNNEISEKSEIFDDQFSVERPDGSNFTLKIRSTKLEDSAMYFCASSEPGVSDQPQHFGDGTRLSIL.

The genes are TRBV20-1 and TRBJ1-3; TRBD1 agrees at 7 bases. Germline assignment: CDR1 DFQATT and CDR2 SNEGSKA (reference sequence). The CDR3 spans 15 residues. With V trimmed by 5 bases and J by 2 bases, 9 bases remained unmatched. The CDR3 spells CSAVQGPGAGNTIYF. The CDR3 nucleotides are TGCAGTGCTGTACAGGGGCCCGGGGCTGGAAACACCATATATTTT.

The rearrangement uses TRBV12-3 or TRBV12-4 and TRBJ1-1, with D maybe TRBD1 (5 bases). The CDR3 is 14 amino acids. V lost 5 bases and J lost 3, with 13 bases in between. This CDR3 is CASSRGGGDTEAFF. The CDR3 DNA sequence: TGTGCCAGCAGTCGCGGGGGGGGGGACACTGAAGCTTTCTTT.

The chain couples TRBV11-2 to TRBJ2-5, with a possible D match to TRBD1 (6 bases). Trimming pared 8 bases from V and 4 bases from J, leaving 32 bases between. The CDR3 is 19 residues long. From germline, CDR1 is SGHAT and CDR2 FQNNGV. The CDR3 loop reads CASAPVGPGTPVWGETQYF. As DNA, the CDR3 is TGTGCCAGCGCACCAGTGGGACCCGGGACACCGGTTTGGGGAGAGACCCAGTACTTC. The complete variable domain, with remaining parts taken from reference TRBV11-2 and TRBJ2-5, reads EAGVAQSPRYKIIEKRQSVAFWCNPISGHATLYWYQQILGQGPKLLIQFQNNGVVDDSQLPKDRFSAERLKGVDSTLKIQPAKLEDSAVYLCASAPVGPGTPVWGETQYFGPGTRLLVL.

CDR3 in DNA: TGTGCCAGCAGCAAAGATGCAGGGGATAGTCCCTACGAGCAGTACTTC. This sequence encodes CASSKDAGDSPYEQYF. The V and J genes are TRBV21-1 and TRBJ2-7; no check of the table's D call, TRBD1, against the DNA was made. TRBV21-1 is shown as a pseudogene. There are 16 residues in the CDR3.

The chain links TRBV20-1 to TRBJ2-2; 7 nucleotides agree with TRBD1. Per germline, CDR1 DFQATT and CDR2 SNEGSKA (reference sequence). The CDR3 runs 14 residues. V shed 5 bases, J shed 3 bases, and the junction held 6 bases outside the gene matches. For the CDR3, the DNA is TGCAGTGCTCTCGACAGGGCAGACACCGGGGAGCTGTTTTTT. It yields the protein CSALDRADTGELFF.

This clonotype has more than one count but fewer than ten. J is TRBJ2-3 and V is TRBV12-3 or TRBV12-4; 8 bases agree with TRBD1. The CDR3 covers 14 residues. V gave up 3 bases and J gave up 6 bases; unmatched junction bases: 5. CDR3 bases: TGTGCCAGCAGTTTCGACAGGGGAGCGGATACGCAGTATTTT. This encodes CASSFDRGADTQYF.